These 11 T cell receptor beta chains share one sample of origin, sequenced in a study of monozygotic twins with inflammatory bowel disease. TCRdb re-called the 5' RACE reads; every CDR3 protein appears as one record, without DNA. The data include approximately 340,000 distinct CDR3 sequences; the top ten clones carry roughly 2%. Source material: blood. The receptor set was obtained from a human donor with ulcerative colitis or Crohn's disease, or a healthy co-twin of an affected twin (not recorded which).

V gene TRBV4-3 combines with J gene TRBJ2-1; the TCRdb call, TRBD1, lacks DNA for checking. CDR3 size: 14 residues. CDR1 is LGHNA and CDR2 is YSLEER in the germline V gene. CDR3 region: CASSQDPGLYEQFF.

CDR3: CASSFTTDLGTDTQYF. The chain joins TRBV5-1 to TRBJ2-3. The CDR3 spans 16 residues. The V gene's germline CDR1 is SGHRS and CDR2 YFSETQ.

This chain joins TRBV5-5 and TRBJ2-2; with no DNA, the TCRdb D assignment of TRBD2 cannot be verified. This CDR3 has 17 residues. Germline loops: CDR1 SGHKS, CDR2 YYEKEE (reference sequence). The CDR3 region is CASSFMEGRSNTGELFF.

The J gene is TRBJ2-2, the V gene TRBV20-1; the TRBD2 assignment by TCRdb is unverifiable without DNA. Germline CDR1 and CDR2: DFQATT and SNEGSKA (reference sequence). The CDR3 has 16 amino acids. The chain's CDR3 is CSARTFSGSGTGELFF.

The J gene is TRBJ2-3, the V gene TRBV14; lacking DNA, the TRBD2 call made by TCRdb goes unchecked. CDR1 is SGHDN, CDR2 FVKESK, per germline. This CDR3 is built from 16 residues. The CDR3 reads CASSQVALALTDTQYF.

CDR3 loop: CASSLSIGANTEAFF. This chain uses TRBV27 with TRBJ1-1; the D call of TRBD1 rests on TCRdb alone, since no DNA is present to check it. The CDR3 runs 15 residues. Germline V gives CDR1 MNHEY, CDR2 SMNVEV (reference sequence).

This rearrangement joins TRBV12-3 or TRBV12-4 to TRBJ2-7; TCRdb's D call, TRBD1, is unchecked because there is no DNA. This CDR3 comprises 14 residues. The CDR3 loop reads CASSLATGGLEQYF.

The chain joins TRBV9 to TRBJ2-2; TCRdb indicates TRBD2, and absent DNA this call remains unverified. This CDR3 is 18 amino acids long. CDR1 and CDR2 (germline): SGDLS, YYNGEE. CDR3 residues: CASSASLGPLLNTGELFF.

This chain connects TRBV20-1 to TRBJ2-7; there is no DNA to check the TCRdb D call of TRBD2. The CDR3 loop spans 14 amino acids. Per germline, CDR1 DFQATT and CDR2 SNEGSKA (reference sequence). CDR3 loop: CSARVAGGPYEQYF.

This chain connects TRBV5-1 to TRBJ2-5; without DNA, the TCRdb call of TRBD1 cannot be checked. Per the germline V gene, CDR1 is SGHRS and CDR2 is YFSETQ. This CDR3 comprises 16 residues. The CDR3 loop is CASSLSGQGGQETQYF.

This chain connects TRBV12-3 or TRBV12-4 to TRBJ2-2; the TRBD2 assignment by TCRdb is unverifiable without DNA. The CDR3 consists of 20 residues. This CDR3 is CASSSHPPGLSLGGSGELFF.